This is a list of T cell receptor beta chains from one sample in a study of beta chain features in type 1 diabetes. Assay: immunoSEQ multiplex PCR; the TCRdb copy retains only in-frame clones and omits some. The sample lists around 360,000 clones; over 9.5% were seen once. The sample comprised naive CD4+ T cells from blood. The receptors come from a woman aged 18-30 years with type 1 diabetes. Both conserved end residues are part of each CDR3. The D gene is left open where the match is weak. Size is omitted from some rows. Given values are once, few, many or a class for expanded clones.

J gene: TRBJ2-3
clone size: .
D gene: TRBD2
V gene: TRBV29-1
CDR3 protein: CSARTSGTSSFTDTQYF
CDR3 DNA: TGCAGCGCAAGGACTAGCGGGACTTCCTCTTTCACAGATACGCAGTATTTT

J gene: TRBJ2-5
clone size: .
D gene: TRBD2
V gene: TRBV28
CDR3 protein: CASSPYSGRGQETQYF
CDR3 DNA: TGTGCCAGCAGTCCGTATAGCGGGAGGGGACAAGAGACCCAGTACTTC

J gene: TRBJ1-2
clone size: .
D gene: TRBD1
V gene: TRBV5-1
CDR3 protein: CASSVGTDYGYTF
CDR3 DNA: TGCGCCAGCAGCGTAGGGACAGACTATGGCTACACCTTC

J gene: TRBJ2-3
clone size: few
D gene: TRBD1
V gene: TRBV29-1
CDR3 protein: CSVEDPGQGQYF
CDR3 DNA: TGCAGCGTTGAAGATCCTGGACAGGGGCAGTATTTT

J gene: TRBJ2-4
clone size: .
D gene: TRBD2
V gene: TRBV29-1
CDR3 protein: CSVGPSGKEFQYF
CDR3 DNA: TGCAGCGTTGGTCCTAGCGGGAAGGAGTTTCAGTACTTC

J gene: TRBJ2-6
clone size: .
D gene: .
V gene: TRBV11-2
CDR3 protein: CASSRAGANVLTF
CDR3 DNA: TGTGCCAGCAGCCGGGCTGGGGCCAACGTCCTGACTTTC

J gene: TRBJ1-1
clone size: few
D gene: .
V gene: TRBV29-1
CDR3 protein: CSGAGRMDTEAFF
CDR3 DNA: TGCAGCGGTGCGGGACGGATGGACACTGAAGCTTTCTTT

J gene: TRBJ1-4
clone size: few
D gene: .
V gene: TRBV27
CDR3 protein: CASSLPGARGKLFF
CDR3 DNA: TGTGCCAGCAGTCTCCCAGGGGCAAGGGGAAAACTGTTTTTT

J gene: TRBJ2-6
clone size: .
D gene: .
V gene: TRBV4-3
CDR3 protein: CASSQGDYSGANVLTF
CDR3 DNA: TGCGCCAGCAGCCAAGGCGATTACTCTGGGGCCAACGTCCTGACTTTC

J gene: TRBJ2-5
clone size: .
D gene: .
V gene: TRBV7-8
CDR3 protein: CASSLWLKRETQYF
CDR3 DNA: TGTGCCAGCAGCCTCTGGCTGAAGCGGGAGACCCAGTACTTC

J gene: TRBJ2-7
clone size: .
D gene: .
V gene: TRBV7-2
CDR3 protein: CASSLGTAEQYF
CDR3 DNA: TGTGCCAGCAGCTTAGGGACAGCCGAGCAGTACTTC